This TCR beta chain was found in a study of neurological immune-mediated disorders. General study findings and limits: The greatest TCR clonal expansion occurred in HTLV-1-associated myelopathy and the least in multiple sclerosis, which fell below healthy controls.

Remarks on this clonotype: Its matching antigen is unknown.

The team produced cDNA through 5'RACE using 10-nucleotide random UMIs. TCRdb re-called the 5' RACE reads through MiXCR, storing one row per CDR3 protein. The sample has some 54,000 distinct CDR3 sequences; about 10% are singletons. Stated time point: longitudinal time-point 1 (baseline). The sequenced sample consisted of PBMCs. The receptor was derived from a male donor with HTLV-1-associated myelopathy (HAM/TSP).

The CDR3 nucleotides read TGTGCCAGTAGTATAGATCTGGGGGGCGTAAAGAATGAGCAGTTCTTC. Protein sequence: CASSIDLGGVKNEQFF. The V call is TRBV19, the J call TRBJ2-1, with D perhaps being TRBD1 or TRBD2 (6 bases each). The CDR3 runs to 16 residues. Trimming shortened V by 0 bases and J by 7 bases, and 16 bases separated the two germline ends. CDR1 LNHDA and CDR2 SQIVND come from the germline V gene (reference sequence).